Presented here are 9 T cell receptor beta chains from one specimen sequenced in a study of T cells in Graves' hyperthyroidism and ophthalmopathy. Researchers took RNA transcripts and amplified the TCR beta CDR3 regions from them. An initial round of RT-PCR targeting the TCR CDR3 relied on the HTBI primer set. TCRdb reanalysed the multiplex PCR reads using MiXCR and keeps one entry per CDR3 protein. The top ten hold less than 30% of the sample, which has about half a million distinct CDR3 sequences, about 20% seen once. Sequencing input: blood. The receptors were gathered from a man aged 18 to 30 with Graves' hyperthyroidism.

This clonotype was observed a handful of times. The V gene is TRBV4-1, the J gene TRBJ2-7, with D maybe TRBD1 (5 bases). Germline lookup yields CDR1 MGHRA and CDR2 YSYEKL. This CDR3 has 14 residues. V was trimmed by 1 base and J by 4 bases, leaving 11 bases between them. The CDR3, as DNA: TGCGCCAGCAGCCAAGCGGACACCGGTTACGAGCAGTACTTC. The encoded protein is CASSQADTGYEQYF.

This clonotype was observed at least ten times. The CDR3 protein is CASSLGTLGYGYTF. As DNA, the CDR3 is TGTGCCAGCAGTTTGGGGACCTTGGGGTATGGCTACACCTTC. The chain joins TRBV28 to TRBJ1-2; a weak D match, TRBD1 (5 bases). CDR3 size: 14 residues. V was clipped by 3 bases and J by 5 bases, with 13 bases between them. Germline loops: CDR1 MDHEN, CDR2 SYDVKM.

The gene calls are TRBV6-1 and TRBJ1-5; D is ambiguous. CDR1 MNHNS and CDR2 SASEGT come from the germline V gene. The CDR3 consists of 14 residues. V lost 4 bases and J 7 bases, leaving 14 bases between the germline ends. CDR3 protein: CASSGGSEWQPQHF. The CDR3 DNA reads as TGTGCCAGCAGTGGTGGATCGGAGTGGCAGCCCCAGCATTTT.

This clonotype was observed at least ten times. This chain joins TRBV11-2 and TRBJ2-6, with D perhaps matching TRBD2 (6 bases). CDR1 and CDR2 (germline): SGHAT, FQNNGV. Trimming stripped 6 bases from V and 2 bases from J, with 8 bases between. The CDR3 length is 14 residues. The CDR3 reads CASSWGAGANVLTF. As DNA, the CDR3 is TGTGCCAGCAGTTGGGGGGCTGGGGCCAACGTCCTGACTTTC.

The table lists this clonotype with many counts. The chain recombines TRBV2 with TRBJ1-1; D not certain. CDR3 size: 15 residues. V dropped 5 bases and J dropped 9 bases, with 22 bases sitting between them. From germline, CDR1 is SNHLY and CDR2 FYNNEI. CDR3 sequence (DNA): TGTGCCAGCAGTTCAGCCTCACCGCGACGGTCAAAAGCTTTCTTT. It translates to CASSSASPRRSKAFF.

On this clonotype: This could be a read error, since a much larger clone is one nucleotide away. V gene TRBV2 combines with J gene TRBJ2-6; D may be TRBD1 (6 bases). In germline, CDR1 is SNHLY, CDR2 FYNNEI. The CDR3 runs 15 residues. In DNA form, the CDR3 reads TGTGCCAGCAGATGGACAGCTTCTGGGGCCGACGTCCTGACTTTC. Encoded protein: CASRWTASGADVLTF.

This clonotype has at least ten counts. With a much larger clone just one base away, this may be a read error. V gene TRBV28 combines with J gene TRBJ2-5; 7 bases map to TRBD2. This CDR3 is built from 16 residues. The V segment lost 5 bases and the J segment 2 bases; nucleotides outside the gene matches: 11. Germline V gene data show CDR1 as MDHEN and CDR2 as SYDVKM. The CDR3 loop reads CASSPLASGPQETQYF. Here the CDR3 DNA reads TGTGCCAGCAGTCCACTGGCTAGCGGACCTCAAGAGACCCAGTACTTC.

In this sample, this clonotype turned up a few times. The chain joins TRBV27 to TRBJ1-2; TRBD1 might be the D (6 bases). The CDR3 is made up of 15 amino acids. Germline V gives CDR1 MNHEY, CDR2 SMNVEV (reference sequence). V shed 4 bases and J shed 0 bases, with 12 bases lying between them. The CDR3 protein is CASSSMDRANYGYTF. The CDR3 DNA sequence: TGTGCCAGCAGTTCCATGGACAGAGCTAACTATGGCTACACCTTC.

This sequence joins TRBV10-3 and TRBJ1-5; D may be TRBD1 (5 bases). The CDR3 has 16 residues. V was shortened by 11 bases and J by 1 base, with 21 bases between the two germline ends. CDR1 is ENHRY and CDR2 is SYGVKD in the germline V gene. CDR3 protein: CALEGQGKGSNQPQHF. The CDR3 DNA sequence: TGTGCCCTGGAAGGGCAGGGCAAAGGGAGCAATCAGCCCCAGCATTTT.